This entry lists 9 T cell receptor beta chains sequenced from one sample in a study of T cells after yellow fever vaccination. TCRdb called the 5' RACE reads again in MiXCR, with one record for every CDR3 protein. This sample has approximately 510,000 distinct CDR3 sequences; just over 20% occur once, and the top ten carry around 17%. This sample comprised PBMCs, obtained 20 to 25 days after the first yellow fever vaccination. Every receptor here comes from a man aged 18 to 29 who received the YFV17D yellow fever vaccine.

The rearrangement joins TRBV4-1 to TRBJ2-2; D might be TRBD2 (6 bases). The CDR3 runs 16 residues. Germline loops: CDR1 MGHRA, CDR2 YSYEKL. Deletions cut 0 bases from V and 3 bases from J, with 11 bases between. This chain's CDR3 is CASSQEGRGDTGELFF. CDR3 sequence (DNA): TGCGCCAGCAGCCAAGAAGGTCGCGGGGACACCGGGGAGCTGTTTTTT.

This clonotype was picked up a small number of times. The chain links TRBV15 to TRBJ1-5; 7 bases are shared with TRBD1. Trimming cost V 4 bases and J 6 bases; bases outside gene matches: 6. Per germline, CDR1 LNHNV and CDR2 YYDKDF (reference sequence). The CDR3 spans 14 residues. The CDR3 here is CATSNDRAGQPQHF. The CDR3 nucleotides read TGTGCCACCAGCAATGACAGGGCGGGTCAGCCCCAGCATTTT. Complete variable domain (other parts from reference TRBV15 and TRBJ1-5): DAMVIQNPRYQVTQFGKPVTLSCSQTLNHNVMYWYQQKSSQAPKLLFHYYDKDFNNEADTPDNFQSRRPNTSFCFLDIRSPGLGDTAMYLCATSNDRAGQPQHFGDGTRLSIL.

This clonotype was seen only a few times. The chain combines TRBV7-3 with TRBJ2-2; tentatively, D is TRBD1 (5 bases). Between the trimmed V and J ends, which lost 2 bases and 0 bases, there was a span of 10 bases. From germline, CDR1 is SGHTA and CDR2 FQGTGA. The CDR3 spans 16 residues. The CDR3 coding sequence is TGTGCCAGCAGCTTATCGCCAGGGACGAACACCGGGGAGCTGTTTTTT. Protein: CASSLSPGTNTGELFF.

The gene calls are TRBV4-2 and TRBJ1-4, with TRBD1 as a possible D gene (5 bases). Trimming left V 7 bases short and J 7 bases short, with 13 bases between. In germline, CDR1 is LGHNA, CDR2 YNFKEQ. The CDR3 consists of 13 residues. The CDR3: CASTGTSGEKLFF. The CDR3, as DNA: TGTGCCAGCACCGGGACCTCGGGTGAAAAACTGTTTTTT.

The chain has TRBV2 and TRBJ1-5; a weak D match, TRBD1 (5 bases). V lost 3 bases and J 7 bases, leaving 16 bases between the germline ends. The length of the CDR3 is 15 residues. Germline CDR1 reads SNHLY; CDR2 reads FYNNEI. The CDR3 spells CASSDAAGWRQPQHF. The DNA for the CDR3 is TGTGCCAGCAGTGACGCGGCAGGGTGGAGACAGCCCCAGCATTTT.

This clonotype came up a few times. This chain uses TRBV12-3 or TRBV12-4 with TRBJ2-5; unclear D gene. The CDR3 loop spans 12 amino acids. V lost 3 bases to trimming and J lost 5 bases, with 7 bases between them. CDR3 amino acids: CASSFIPETQYF. The CDR3 region has the DNA TGTGCCAGCAGTTTTATTCCGGAGACCCAGTACTTC.

The CDR3 region is CASSLEPPGRYATNEKLFF. The CDR3 DNA follows: TGCGCCAGCAGCTTGGAACCACCGGGACGCTATGCAACTAATGAAAAACTGTTTTTT. The gene calls are TRBV5-1 and TRBJ1-4; D is perhaps TRBD1 (5 bases). The ends were cut back, 0 bases at V and 0 bases at J, with 18 bases in the middle. The CDR3 totals 19 residues. Germline loops: CDR1 SGHRS, CDR2 YFSETQ.

This clonotype turned up a few times. The J gene is TRBJ2-6, the V gene TRBV9; D remains unclear. CDR1 SGDLS and CDR2 YYNGEE come from the germline V gene. The V and J ends lost 6 bases and 0 bases respectively, with 10 bases between them. The CDR3 consists of 15 residues. The DNA of the CDR3 is TGTGCCAGCATCGCAGACCTCTCTGGGGCCAACGTCCTGACTTTC. It yields the protein CASIADLSGANVLTF.

The chain carries TRBV7-9 and TRBJ2-3, with 8 positions matching TRBD2. From germline, CDR1 is SEHNR and CDR2 FQNEAQ (reference sequence). V gave up 4 bases and J gave up 1 base; unmatched junction bases: 7. The CDR3 runs 16 residues. This chain's CDR3 is CASSYERGGRTDTQYF. In DNA, the CDR3 is TGTGCCAGCAGCTACGAACGGGGGGGCCGCACAGATACGCAGTATTTT.